This passage covers 14 T cell receptor beta chains from one sample sequenced in a study of CD8 T cells in Susac syndrome. RNA, at about 0.5 to 1 ug, was reverse transcribed with random hexamers. TCRdb fed the immunoSEQ multiplex PCR reads into MiXCR, producing one record per CDR3 protein. In the table there are about 200,000 distinct CDR3 sequences, 80% to 95% of which are singletons. Source material: CD8+ T cells from PBMCs. The receptors derive from a human donor with multiple sclerosis.

The chain combines TRBV29-1 with TRBJ1-2, with no clear D. Deletions cut 7 bases from V and 2 bases from J, with 14 bases between. CDR1 is SQVTM and CDR2 is ANQGSEA in the germline V gene. CDR3 size: 13 residues. The CDR3 spells CSDYRTFNYGYTF. For the CDR3, the DNA is TGCAGCGACTACAGAACTTTCAACTATGGCTACACCTTC.

The rearrangement uses TRBV19 and TRBJ2-5; 10 positions agree with TRBD1. Germline V CDR1 and CDR2: LNHDA, SQIVND (reference sequence). CDR3 length: 14 residues. Trimming cost V 3 bases and J 10 bases; bases outside gene matches: 8. CDR3 coding DNA: TGTGCCAGTAGTATGTTGGGGACAGGGGAAGACCAGTACTTC. Translating it yields CASSMLGTGEDQYF.

The chain combines TRBV9 with TRBJ1-2, with D perhaps TRBD1 (6 bases). Germline CDR1 is SGDLS and CDR2 is YYNGEE. The CDR3 totals 15 residues. V gave up 3 bases and J gave up 4 bases, with 16 bases separating them. In nucleotides, the CDR3 is TGTGCCAGCAGCGGGGTTAGACAGGTTGGCTATGGCTACACCTTC. Amino acids: CASSGVRQVGYGYTF.

The V gene is TRBV7-6, the J gene TRBJ2-3; perhaps TRBD1 as D (6 bases). Per germline, CDR1 SGHVS and CDR2 FNYEAQ. This CDR3 contains 14 residues. The V and J ends lost 4 bases and 4 bases respectively, with 12 bases between them. CDR3 coding DNA: TGTGCCAGCAGCTATTGGGGGCAGTCAGATACGCAGTATTTT. It encodes CASSYWGQSDTQYF.

This rearrangement joins TRBV9 to TRBJ2-3, with 8 nucleotides matching TRBD2. The junction had 1 base not matched to a gene; V was cut back by 3 bases and J by 4 bases. The germline CDR1 and CDR2 sequences are SGDLS and YYNGEE. The CDR3 contains 13 residues. For the CDR3, the DNA is TGTGCCAGCAGCGAAGCGGGAGCAGATACGCAGTATTTT. Residues: CASSEAGADTQYF.

The rearrangement uses TRBV6-6 and TRBJ2-5; 8 bases agree with TRBD1. Germline-derived CDR1 and CDR2 are MNHNY and SVGAGI (reference sequence). V was clipped by 6 bases and J by 1 base; unmatched bases: 7. The CDR3 has 15 residues. In DNA, the CDR3 is TGTGCCAGCAGGGAATACAGGGGGTTCCAAGAGACCCAGTACTTC. Protein sequence: CASREYRGFQETQYF.

This clonotype appeared a single time. The chain has TRBV4-3 and TRBJ2-6; possibly TRBD2 for D (7 bases). Trimming stripped 2 bases from V and 0 bases from J, with 17 bases between. This CDR3 contains 19 residues. Germline assignment: CDR1 LGHNA and CDR2 YSLEER. The CDR3 spells CASSQTGGQAYSGANVLTF. CDR3 nucleotides: TGCGCCAGCAGCCAAACCGGGGGGCAGGCCTACTCTGGGGCCAACGTCCTGACTTTC.

The V gene is TRBV20-1, the J gene TRBJ2-3; tentatively, D is TRBD2 (5 bases). The CDR3 contains 14 residues. Germline assignment: CDR1 DFQATT and CDR2 SNEGSKA (reference sequence). V lost 6 bases, J lost 3 bases, and 16 bases lay in between. The CDR3 loop reads CSAMELGKTDTQYF. The CDR3 coding sequence is TGCAGTGCCATGGAACTAGGAAAAACAGATACGCAGTATTTT.

The chain carries TRBV7-9 and TRBJ2-1; 7 positions match TRBD2. Germline V gene lookup returns CDR1 SEHNR and CDR2 FQNEAQ (reference sequence). The CDR3 is 16 residues long. V shed 5 bases and J 6 bases; nucleotides not matched to a gene: 13. CDR3 coding DNA: TGTGCCAGCAGCCCCCGGGACCCCACGGGAGGCAATGAGCAGTTCTTC. Encoded protein: CASSPRDPTGGNEQFF.

In the case of this clonotype: A read error is likely, as this CDR3 ends without the conserved phenylalanine or tryptophan. This rearrangement joins TRBV4-3 to TRBJ2-7; no reliable D call. The CDR3 has 16 amino acids. Between the trimmed V and J ends, which lost 1 base and 0 bases, there was a span of 13 bases. CDR1 LGHNA and CDR2 YSLEER come from the germline V gene. The CDR3 coding sequence is TGCGCCAGCAGCCAAGTGTGGGCGGTTCCCTCCTACGAGCAGTACCTC. This gives the protein CASSQVWAVPSYEQYL.

This clonotype showed up just a few times. The chain recombines TRBV7-8 with TRBJ2-7, with a weak D call TRBD1 (6 bases). The CDR3 runs to 14 residues. Between the trimmed V and J ends, which lost 4 bases and 2 bases, there was a span of 12 bases. In germline, CDR1 is SGHVS, CDR2 FQNEAQ. The CDR3 sequence is CASSSDSGTYEQYF. DNA for the CDR3: TGTGCCAGCAGCTCGGACAGTGGAACCTACGAGCAGTACTTC.

V usage is TRBV30 and J usage is TRBJ1-1, with D possibly matching TRBD1 (5 bases). The CDR3 is 13 residues long. Germline values: CDR1 GTSNPN, CDR2 SVGIG (reference sequence). The V gene lost 0 bases and the J gene lost 4 bases, with 9 bases spanning the gap. CDR3 in amino acids: CAWSVGRGTEAFF. Here the CDR3 DNA reads TGTGCCTGGAGTGTGGGAAGGGGCACTGAAGCTTTCTTT.

This clonotype turned up a few times. This sequence joins TRBV29-1 and TRBJ2-7; 8 nucleotides match TRBD2. The V gene's germline CDR1 is SQVTM and CDR2 ANQGSEA. There are 17 residues in the CDR3. Germline trimming cut 0 bases from V and 2 bases from J; bases unmatched to any gene: 12. The chain's CDR3 is CSVEESGGHVSPYEQYF. As DNA, the CDR3 is TGCAGCGTTGAAGAATCGGGGGGGCACGTGTCCCCCTACGAGCAGTACTTC.

The genes are TRBV7-9 and TRBJ2-2; D may correspond to TRBD1 or TRBD2 (5 bases each). V shed 5 bases and J shed 0 bases, with 10 bases lying between them. The CDR3 loop spans 15 amino acids. The V gene's germline CDR1 is SEHNR and CDR2 FQNEAQ (reference sequence). The CDR3 DNA sequence: TGTGCCAGCAGCGACGGGACGGCGAACACCGGGGAGCTGTTTTTT. Its protein product is CASSDGTANTGELFF. The full variable domain, completed using reference TRBV7-9 and TRBJ2-2, is DTGVSQNPRHKITKRGQNVTFRCDPISEHNRLYWYRQTLGQGPEFLTYFQNEAQLEKSRLLSDRFSAERPKGSFSTLEIQRTEQGDSAMYLCASSDGTANTGELFFGEGSRLTVL.